The 24 T cell receptor beta chains below all came from one sample that was sequenced in a study of resident and recirculating memory T cells in vitiligo. Assay: immunoSEQ multiplex PCR; the TCRdb copy retains only in-frame clones and omits some. The repertoire holds about 76,000 clones, with about 92% as singletons. Sequencing input: blood. Receptors were obtained from a male donor with vitiligo.

This chain links TRBV15 with TRBJ2-7, with D perhaps matching TRBD2 (6 bases). Germline V lookup: CDR1 LNHNV, CDR2 YYDKDF (reference sequence). With 1 base removed from V and 10 bases from J, the gap between germline ends came to 14 bases. The CDR3 is 13 amino acids. The CDR3 DNA follows: TGTGCCACCAGCAGAGTGGAGGGCAGACGACAGTACTTC. Amino acids: CATSRVEGRRQYF.

The chain links TRBV11-3 to TRBJ2-1; the match to TRBD2 covers 10 bases. V lost 1 base, J lost 2 bases, and 2 bases stayed unmatched. Germline lookup yields CDR1 SGHNT and CDR2 YENEEA. The CDR3 is 16 residues long. The CDR3 sequence: CASSLVTSGAYNEQFF. The DNA for the CDR3 is TGTGCCAGCAGCTTAGTAACTAGCGGGGCCTACAATGAGCAGTTCTTC.

The chain joins TRBV14 to TRBJ1-1, with TRBD1 matching 7 bases. V lost 4 bases to trimming and J lost 2 bases; unmatched junction nucleotides: 1. CDR1 is SGHDN and CDR2 is FVKESK in the germline V gene. CDR3 length: 13 amino acids. CDR3 nucleotides: TGTGCCAGCAGCCGACAGGGTAACACTGAAGCTTTCTTT. Protein sequence: CASSRQGNTEAFF.

The chain joins TRBV6-5 to TRBJ2-1, with TRBD2 as a possible D gene (6 bases). Germline CDR1 is MNHEY and CDR2 is SVGAGI. The CDR3 runs 13 residues. V lost 7 bases and J lost 2, with 9 bases in between. CDR3 in DNA: TGTGCCAGCAACGGAGGGACCTACAATGAGCAGTTCTTC. Translation: CASNGGTYNEQFF.

The rearrangement uses TRBV28 and TRBJ2-5; TRBD1 is a possible D gene (6 bases). The V and J ends lost 2 bases and 4 bases respectively, with 14 bases between them. The CDR3 sequence is 15 residues long. CDR1 is MDHEN, CDR2 SYDVKM, per germline. The CDR3 region has the DNA TGTGCCAGCAGTTTACCGAGAGGGGGAGTAGAGACCCAGTACTTC. It yields the protein CASSLPRGGVETQYF.

This clone appeared a single time. The chain joins TRBV7-2 to TRBJ2-6; possibly TRBD1 for D (5 bases). There are 16 residues in the CDR3. Germline lookup yields CDR1 SGHTA and CDR2 FQGNSA. Deletions cut 4 bases from V and 2 bases from J, with 12 bases between. CDR3 sequence reads: CASSSFPGTGANVLTF. The DNA for the CDR3 is TGTGCCAGCAGCTCCTTCCCAGGGACTGGGGCCAACGTCCTGACTTTC.

V is TRBV19 and J is TRBJ2-7; D remains ambiguous. The germline CDR1 and CDR2 sequences are LNHDA and SQIVND (reference sequence). V dropped 1 base and J dropped 2 bases, with 9 bases sitting between them. The CDR3 extends over 14 amino acids. For the CDR3, the DNA is TGTGCCAGTAGTATAGGAGACACCGCCTACGAGCAGTACTTC. Protein sequence: CASSIGDTAYEQYF. The full variable domain, completed using reference TRBV19 and TRBJ2-7, is DGGITQSPKYLFRKEGQNVTLSCEQNLNHDAMYWYRQDPGQGLRLIYYSQIVNDFQKGDIAEGYSVSREKKESFPLTVTSAQKNPTAFYLCASSIGDTAYEQYFGPGTRLTVT.

The chain joins TRBV5-4 to TRBJ1-2, with D possibly matching TRBD1 (6 bases). V was shortened by 4 bases and J by 7 bases, with 20 bases between the two germline ends. The CDR3 runs to 15 residues. The germline CDR1 and CDR2 sequences are SGHNT and YYREEE (reference sequence). The CDR3 reads CASSPGGARIRGYTF. The CDR3 nucleotides read TGTGCCAGCAGCCCGGGGGGGGCCCGGATTCGTGGCTACACCTTC.

This clone is a singleton in its sample. The rearrangement uses TRBV5-4 and TRBJ2-5; tentatively, D is TRBD2 (6 bases). Germline CDR1 and CDR2: SGHNT and YYREEE (reference sequence). This CDR3 spans 15 amino acids. Trimming removed 4 bases from V and 0 bases from J, with 13 bases in between. For the CDR3, the DNA is TGTGCCAGCAGCATGGGACGGGGGTACCAAGAGACCCAGTACTTC. Translating gives CASSMGRGYQETQYF.

The V and J genes are TRBV4-3 and TRBJ2-7; TRBD2 might be the D (7 bases). The V gene lost 1 base and the J gene lost 4 bases, with 14 bases spanning the gap. This CDR3 comprises 15 residues. Germline lookup yields CDR1 LGHNA and CDR2 YSLEER. CDR3 sequence: CASSQGRGRGYEQYF. Here the CDR3 DNA reads TGCGCCAGCAGCCAAGGTAGGGGGAGGGGGTACGAGCAGTACTTC.

J is TRBJ2-1 and V is TRBV4-1; D might be TRBD2 (5 bases). This CDR3 region has 18 residues. V gave up 0 bases and J gave up 2 bases, with 17 bases separating them. The germline V gene has CDR1 MGHRA and CDR2 YSYEKL. The CDR3 sequence is CASSQEGIRERPYNEQFF. The CDR3 nucleotides are TGCGCCAGCAGCCAAGAGGGTATACGGGAACGCCCCTACAATGAGCAGTTCTTC.

This rearrangement joins TRBV15 to TRBJ1-1; no clear D gene. Germline loops: CDR1 LNHNV, CDR2 YYDKDF (reference sequence). This CDR3 is built from 12 residues. Trimming shortened V by 2 bases and J by 8 bases, and 9 bases separated the two germline ends. Written as DNA, the CDR3 is TGTGCCACCAGCAGAAAACCCAGGGAAGCTTTCTTT. It translates to CATSRKPREAFF.

This chain connects TRBV5-1 to TRBJ2-3; D possibly corresponds to TRBD2 (6 bases). Germline V CDR1 and CDR2: SGHRS, YFSETQ. V gave up 1 base and J gave up 0 bases, with 9 bases separating them. This CDR3 has 15 residues. The CDR3, as DNA: TGCGCCAGCAGCTTGACGGGGACTAGCACAGATACGCAGTATTTT. Protein: CASSLTGTSTDTQYF.

The chain employs TRBV7-7 and TRBJ2-7, with D tentatively TRBD2 (6 bases). The CDR3 covers 15 residues. Germline V CDR1 and CDR2: SSHAT, FNYEAQ (reference sequence). Trimming shortened V by 5 bases and J by 5 bases, and 19 bases separated the two germline ends. CDR3 protein: CASSLTGLSADEQYF. CDR3 in DNA: TGTGCCAGCAGCCTAACGGGACTCTCGGCCGACGAGCAGTACTTC.

V usage is TRBV5-4 and J usage is TRBJ2-7, with D tentatively TRBD1 (6 bases). V shed 4 bases and J shed 2 bases, with 19 bases lying between them. The CDR3 totals 16 residues. CDR1 is SGHNT and CDR2 is YYREEE in the germline V gene (reference sequence). The CDR3 DNA reads as TGTGCCAGCAGCCCAGAAGGGGGATGGGGGACCTACGAGCAGTACTTC. Its translation: CASSPEGGWGTYEQYF. Using reference TRBV5-4 and TRBJ2-7 for the parts outside the CDR3, the full variable domain is ETGVTQSPTHLIKTRGQQVTLRCSSQSGHNTVSWYQQALGQGPQFIFQYYREEENGRGNFPPRFSGLQFPNYSSELNVNALELDDSALYLCASSPEGGWGTYEQYFGPGTRLTVT.

This chain uses TRBV27 with TRBJ1-1; possible D gene TRBD1, 6 bases. V gave up 0 bases and J gave up 6 bases, with 11 bases separating them. CDR1 MNHEY and CDR2 SMNVEV come from the germline V gene (reference sequence). This CDR3 comprises 14 residues. DNA for the CDR3: TGTGCCAGCAGTTTATCCTCCTGGGGGCCTGAAGCTTTCTTT. It translates to CASSLSSWGPEAFF.

The rearrangement links TRBV19 to TRBJ2-5; TRBD1 might be the D (6 bases). The CDR3 length is 13 residues. Trimming removed 3 bases from V and 4 bases from J, with 9 bases in between. Germline-derived CDR1 and CDR2 are LNHDA and SQIVND (reference sequence). CDR3: CASSMGHRETQYF. The CDR3 DNA reads TGTGCCAGTAGTATGGGACATCGAGAGACCCAGTACTTC.

V is TRBV18 and J is TRBJ2-1; D unresolved. Deletions cut 2 bases from V and 6 bases from J, with 8 bases between. This CDR3 is built from 13 residues. CDR1 is KGHSH and CDR2 is LQKENI in the germline V gene. As DNA, the CDR3 is TGTGCCAGCTCACCAACCCAGTTCAATGAGCAGTTCTTC. Protein product: CASSPTQFNEQFF.

The genes are TRBV27 and TRBJ2-5; 8 bases map to TRBD1. The CDR3 has 13 residues. The V gene's germline CDR1 is MNHEY and CDR2 SMNVEV (reference sequence). V was clipped by 4 bases and J by 5 bases; unmatched bases: 3. In DNA form, the CDR3 reads TGTGCCAGCAGTTCCAGGGGGCAGGAGACCCAGTACTTC. Translating it yields CASSSRGQETQYF.

Only one count was recorded for this clone. The chain employs TRBV28 and TRBJ2-7, with 7 nucleotides matching TRBD1. The CDR3 totals 12 residues. V trimming: 6 bases; J trimming: 8 bases; junction bases outside the gene matches: 7. From germline, CDR1 is MDHEN and CDR2 SYDVKM. Here the CDR3 DNA reads TGTGCCAGCAGCCTTACACAGGGGAAGCAGTACTTC. This gives the protein CASSLTQGKQYF.

The V call is TRBV7-8, the J call TRBJ2-7; TRBD2 might be the D (7 bases). Looked up from germline, CDR1 is SGHVS and CDR2 is FQNEAQ. The CDR3 is 14 residues long. Deletions cut 5 bases from V and 5 bases from J, with 16 bases between. CDR3 amino acids: CASSGRGGANEQYF. Here the CDR3 DNA reads TGTGCCAGCAGCGGGCGAGGGGGGGCTAACGAGCAGTACTTC.

The chain has TRBV27 and TRBJ2-1; 11 nucleotides align to TRBD2. This CDR3 has 16 residues. Germline V gene lookup returns CDR1 MNHEY and CDR2 SMNVEV (reference sequence). With V trimmed by 4 bases and J by 8 bases, 10 bases remained unmatched. The CDR3 region has the DNA TGTGCCAGCAGTTCCCGACTAGCGGGGCCTGGGCATGAGCAGTTCTTC. Encoded protein: CASSSRLAGPGHEQFF.

The chain joins TRBV2 to TRBJ2-1; 10 bases are a match to TRBD2. The length of the CDR3 is 16 residues. The J segment lost 10 bases and the V segment lost 2 bases, leaving 11 bases of the junction unmatched. Germline CDR1 reads SNHLY; CDR2 reads FYNNEI. CDR3 region: CASSESSGRKGTEQFF. The CDR3 DNA sequence: TGTGCCAGCAGTGAATCTAGCGGGAGAAAGGGGACGGAGCAGTTCTTC.

This clone has a single count. This sequence joins TRBV5-5 and TRBJ2-7, with 11 bases lining up with TRBD2. Per the germline V gene, CDR1 is SGHKS and CDR2 is YYEKEE (reference sequence). The CDR3 length is 19 residues. V dropped 4 bases and J dropped 3; count of bases not matched to a gene: 18. CDR3 in DNA: TGTGCCAGCAGCCCAAGGAACCTCGGGACTAGCGGTGCAAACTACGAGCAGTACTTC. Its translation: CASSPRNLGTSGANYEQYF.